A selection of T cell receptor beta chains follows, all from one sample in a study of blood T cells in healthy people across ages. MiXCR was run by TCRdb on the 5' RACE reads, yielding one entry per CDR3 protein. The sample contains hundreds of thousands of distinct CDR3 sequences, roughly 58% of which appear only once. The sequencing input was blood. These receptors all stem from a man in his sixties in good health. Both conserved end residues are part of each CDR3. The order of the fields is D gene, J gene, clone size, V gene, CDR3 DNA, CDR3 protein. D genes are given only for firm matches. For some rows the clone size is stated as once, few or many, or as a class when expanded; others skip it.

- | TRBJ2-1 | few | TRBV7-2 | TGTGCCAGCAGCTTAGCGAGCAGGGTGGACAATGAGCAGTTCTTC | CASSLASRVDNEQFF
- | TRBJ1-2 | - | TRBV2 | TGTGCCAGCAGTGAAGAAGGGTTTACTAACTATGGCTACACCTTC | CASSEEGFTNYGYTF
- | TRBJ2-1 | - | TRBV7-2 | TGTGCCAGCAGCCGGCAGGGGCGTAGTGAGCAGTTCTTC | CASSRQGRSEQFF
- | TRBJ2-7 | - | TRBV6-2/TRBV6-3 | TGTGCCAGCAGTCTTCCGCCCCGCGAGCAGTACTTC | CASSLPPREQYF
- | TRBJ1-5 | few | TRBV27 | TGTGCCAGCAGTTTATTAGGCGAGAAGCCCCAGCATTTT | CASSLLGEKPQHF
TRBD2 | TRBJ2-1 | - | TRBV7-2 | TGTGCCAGCAGCTTAGCTCTAGCGGGGCCGTTCTTC | CASSLALAGPFF
- | TRBJ1-5 | few | TRBV28 | TGTGCCAGCCAGGGACCGGACTTCTGGCCCCAGCATTTT | CASQGPDFWPQHF
- | TRBJ2-7 | - | TRBV7-9 | TGTGCCAGCAATCCCGGCGACAGCCACGAGCAGTACTTC | CASNPGDSHEQYF
TRBD2 | TRBJ2-3 | few | TRBV7-2 | TGTGCCAGCAGCTTGACGGGAGGAGATACGCAGTATTTT | CASSLTGGDTQYF
- | TRBJ2-1 | - | TRBV9 | TGTGCCAGCAGCGTAGAAACTTCGGAGACCCAGTTCTTC | CASSVETSETQFF
- | TRBJ1-5 | - | TRBV12-3/TRBV12-4 | TGTGCCAGCAGTATGTACACCTTCGTGGGGCGTGGAGGCAATCAGCCCCAGCATTTT | CASSMYTFVGRGGNQPQHF
- | TRBJ1-2 | - | TRBV12-3/TRBV12-4 | TGTGCCAGCAGTTTGGGGACACAATATGGCTACACCTTC | CASSLGTQYGYTF
- | TRBJ2-5 | - | TRBV18 | TGTGCCAGCTCACCACGGAGGGGGGCTCAGGAGACCCAGTACTTC | CASSPRRGAQETQYF
- | TRBJ2-3 | - | TRBV3-1 | TGTGCCAGCAGCCAAGGGCCCGGGGGCACAGATACGCAGTATTTT | CASSQGPGGTDTQYF
- | TRBJ1-6 | many | TRBV12-3/TRBV12-4 | TGTGCCACCCGCGGGGGGCGTTTTTCACCCCTCCACTTT | CATRGGRFSPLHF
- | TRBJ1-6 | - | TRBV2 | TGTGCCAGCACACGCGGCTATAATTCACCCCTCCACTTT | CASTRGYNSPLHF
TRBD1 | TRBJ2-4 | - | TRBV20-1 | TGCAGTGCTGGAACACAGGGGTTTCACATTCAGTACTTT | CSAGTQGFHIQYF
- | TRBJ2-1 | - | TRBV13 | TGTGCCAGCAGCTTTTCAGTCTACAATGAGCAGTTCTTC | CASSFSVYNEQFF
- | TRBJ1-2 | - | TRBV29-1 | TGCAGCGTCGCCGGGACTTCGCTCTATGGCTACACCTTC | CSVAGTSLYGYTF
- | TRBJ2-4 | few | TRBV3-1 | TGTGCCAGCAGCCAAGAAAACATTCAGTACTTC | CASSQENIQYF
- | TRBJ2-3 | few | TRBV5-1 | TGCGCCAGCAGCGGGACCGGGGGCACAGATACGCAGTATTTT | CASSGTGGTDTQYF
- | TRBJ2-7 | - | TRBV2 | TGTGCCAGCAGTGAGGGGGGCAGGACCCCCTACGAGCAGTACTTC | CASSEGGRTPYEQYF
TRBD2 | TRBJ2-7 | few | TRBV20-1 | TGCAGTGCTACCCATCTCCGGGGCGGGGGATTGTACGAGCAGTACTTC | CSATHLRGGGLYEQYF
- | TRBJ2-5 | - | TRBV20-1 | TGCAGTGCTACCGAGGGGCTGGGGCAAGAGACCCAGTACTTC | CSATEGLGQETQYF
TRBD2 | TRBJ2-3 | - | TRBV3-1 | TGTGCCAGCAGCAGCGGGGGGCACCCAGATACGCAGTATTTT | CASSSGGHPDTQYF
TRBD1 | TRBJ2-1 | - | TRBV5-1 | TGCGCCAGCAGCATCACGGACAGGACCTCCTACAAGGAGCAGTTCTTC | CASSITDRTSYKEQFF
- | TRBJ1-4 | - | TRBV20-1 | TGCAGTGCTAGTCCGGGTCAGGGAGAAAAACTGTTTTTT | CSASPGQGEKLFF
TRBD1 | TRBJ2-7 | once | TRBV6-2/TRBV6-3 | TGTGCCAGCAGGGACAGGGCTGGCGAGCAGTACTTC | CASRDRAGEQYF
- | TRBJ2-1 | few | TRBV7-2 | TGTGCCAGCAGCTTAGAAGGGTACTCCTACAATGAGCAGTTCTTC | CASSLEGYSYNEQFF
- | TRBJ2-1 | - | TRBV20-1 | TGCAGTGCTAGGGCAGGTTTCGTTAGCTCCCACAATGAGCAGTTCTTC | CSARAGFVSSHNEQFF
- | TRBJ2-2 | - | TRBV25-1 | TGTGCCAGCAGTCCCCCGGGTGACACCGGGGAGCTGTTTTTT | CASSPPGDTGELFF
- | TRBJ2-1 | - | TRBV7-2 | TGTGCCAGCAGCTCGCAGGTGGCTCCCCAAGAGACCCAGTTCTTC | CASSSQVAPQETQFF
- | TRBJ2-4 | - | TRBV4-1 | TGCGCCAGCAGCCAGGCTCCGAGTTCAGCCAAAAACATTCAGTACTTC | CASSQAPSSAKNIQYF
TRBD2 | TRBJ2-5 | many | TRBV9 | TGTGCCAGCAGCCCCAGTCCCCGGGGGGGGGAGACCCAGTACTTC | CASSPSPRGGETQYF